This T cell receptor (beta chain) emerged from a study of shared T cell receptors in the human thymus (dated by TCRdb to the early 2020s). Background for the entire study: The study examined how self-reactive, shared T-cell receptor alpha chains are generated in the human thymus.

As to this clone: It lacks a known antigen. Per-base qualities were not stored, and no clone one base away is much larger.

CDR1 SGHRS and CDR2 YFSETQ are derived from the germline V gene. The CDR3 contains 14 residues, cysteine and phenylalanine counted. Kept here is only the CDR3 DNA, which spans 42 bases and is read in frame from base 1. V loses 0 bases, J loses 6 bases, and the germline ends lie 13 bases apart. The method behind the library was the immunoSEQ multiplex PCR assay. TCRdb took this table from immuneACCESS and kept in-frame rearrangements with V and J called. Such tables lack part of the clones; where checked against another copy, unresolved V genes explain under half of the gap, and the rest is unexplained. The sample table contains hundreds of thousands of clones; only one count was recorded for over 75% of them. About 0.0094% of the sample is taken by the ten largest. The same sample was also studied in work on human thymus T cells. As the second publication notes: Immunologically healthy infants undergoing open corrective cardiac surgery for congenital heart defects in Finland were used as donors. Thymus tissue was collected as surgical resects that were removed during corrective cardiac surgery. Both the thymic and the peripheral blood repertoires appeared to show biased V and J gene segment usage. Highly overlapping thymic TCR repertoires among unrelated individuals were reported in the related research. The study used 7 to 9 infant thymus samples plus four related peripheral blood samples to characterize TCR alpha and beta repertoires. The infant donors were about 7 to 250 days old, and the cohort included six or seven males and a couple of females. Thymocytes were mechanically released from the tissue and were stored as pellets of roughly 10-32 million cells at -70 degrees C. Genomic DNA was extracted from frozen cell pellets with a QIAsymphony instrument. TCRB and TCRAD loci were amplified from a standardized quantity of quality-controlled genomic DNA using the immunoSEQ multiplex PCR assay. Amplicons spanned the V(D)J region at a length sufficient to cover the CDR3 and identify V and J genes. Through the commercial immunoSEQ service, the amplicons were sequenced on an Illumina platform. Primer bias and sequencing errors were corrected using previously described methods, and TCRAD and TCRB definitions followed the IMGT database. The repertoires were analysed using immunoSEQ Analyzer 3.0 and VDJTools for basic statistics, V/J segment usage, diversity estimates, rarefaction and pairwise overlap. To estimate diversity, the Chao1, ChaoE, Efron-Thisted, Shannon and inverse Simpson indices were applied, and diversity was also estimated on datasets down-sampled to the smallest sample. For repertoire overlap, CDR3 nucleotide sequence, V gene and J gene had to match strictly, and clustering was done by Jaccard-based multidimensional scaling. On average, about 800,000 unique TCRB clonotypes were obtained from thymus samples, compared with roughly 84,000 from blood samples.

The sequence joins TRBV5-1 to TRBJ2-7; the D gene assignment is ambiguous. The TCR was taken from a boy younger than two with a congenital heart defect. Donor details come from another sample of the same person, matched by shared clones. The sequenced material came from thymocytes. The DNA is as follows: TGCGCCAGCAGCTTGGACCCAGGAAGCCCCGAGCAGTACTTC. This codes for CASSLDPGSPEQYF.